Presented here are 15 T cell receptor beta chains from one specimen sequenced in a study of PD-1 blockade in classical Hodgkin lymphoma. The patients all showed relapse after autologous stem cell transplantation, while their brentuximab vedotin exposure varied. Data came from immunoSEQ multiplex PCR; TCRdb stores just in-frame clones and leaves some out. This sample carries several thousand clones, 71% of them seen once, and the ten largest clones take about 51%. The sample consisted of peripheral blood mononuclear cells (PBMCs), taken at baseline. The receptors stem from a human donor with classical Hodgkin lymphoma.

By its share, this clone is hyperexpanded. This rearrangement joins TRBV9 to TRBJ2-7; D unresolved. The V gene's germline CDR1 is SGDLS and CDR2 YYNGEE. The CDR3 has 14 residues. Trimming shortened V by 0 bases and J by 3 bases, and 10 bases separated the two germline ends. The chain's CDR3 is CASSVGAGDYEQYF. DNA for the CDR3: TGTGCCAGCAGCGTAGGGGCCGGAGACTACGAGCAGTACTTC.

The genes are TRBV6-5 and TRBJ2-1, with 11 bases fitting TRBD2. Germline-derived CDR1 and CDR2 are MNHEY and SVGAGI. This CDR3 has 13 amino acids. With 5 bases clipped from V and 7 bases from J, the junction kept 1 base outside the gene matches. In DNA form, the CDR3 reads TGTGCCAGCAGTGGGACTAGCGGTAATGAGCAGTTCTTC. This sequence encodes CASSGTSGNEQFF.

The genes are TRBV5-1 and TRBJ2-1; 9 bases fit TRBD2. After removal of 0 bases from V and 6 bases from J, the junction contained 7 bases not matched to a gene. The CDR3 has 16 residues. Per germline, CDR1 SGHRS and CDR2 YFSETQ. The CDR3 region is CASSLAGIAGVNEQFF. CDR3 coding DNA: TGCGCCAGCAGCTTGGCCGGGATAGCGGGAGTCAATGAGCAGTTCTTC.

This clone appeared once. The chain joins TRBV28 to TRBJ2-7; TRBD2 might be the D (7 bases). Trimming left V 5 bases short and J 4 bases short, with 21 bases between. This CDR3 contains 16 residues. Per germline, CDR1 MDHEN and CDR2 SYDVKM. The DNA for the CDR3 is TGTGCCAGCAGTCCTACGGGGGGCGCATTTAAATACGAGCAGTACTTC. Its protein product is CASSPTGGAFKYEQYF.

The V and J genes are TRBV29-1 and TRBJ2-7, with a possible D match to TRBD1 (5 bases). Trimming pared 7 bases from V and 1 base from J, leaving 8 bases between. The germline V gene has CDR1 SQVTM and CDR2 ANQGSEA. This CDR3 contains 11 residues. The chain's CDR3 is CSATASYEQYF. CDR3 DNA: TGCAGCGCGACAGCATCCTACGAGCAGTACTTC.

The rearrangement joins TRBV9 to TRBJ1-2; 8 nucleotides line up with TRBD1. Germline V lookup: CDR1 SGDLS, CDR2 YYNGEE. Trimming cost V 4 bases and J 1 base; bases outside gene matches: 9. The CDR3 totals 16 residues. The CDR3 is CASSPQGRGLNYGYTF. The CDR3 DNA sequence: TGTGCCAGCAGCCCCCAAGGCAGGGGGCTTAACTATGGCTACACCTTC.

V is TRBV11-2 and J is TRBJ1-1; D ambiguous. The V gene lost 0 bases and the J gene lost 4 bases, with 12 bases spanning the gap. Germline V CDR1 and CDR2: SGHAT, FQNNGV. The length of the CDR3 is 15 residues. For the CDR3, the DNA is TGTGCCAGCAGCTTAGAAGGCCGCACGGGCACTGAAGCTTTCTTT. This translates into CASSLEGRTGTEAFF.

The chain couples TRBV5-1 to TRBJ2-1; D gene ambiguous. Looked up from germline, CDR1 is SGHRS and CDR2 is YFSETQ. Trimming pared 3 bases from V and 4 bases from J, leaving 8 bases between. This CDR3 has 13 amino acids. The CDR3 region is CASSSTTYNEQFF. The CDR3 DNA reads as TGCGCCAGCAGCTCGACAACGTACAATGAGCAGTTCTTC.

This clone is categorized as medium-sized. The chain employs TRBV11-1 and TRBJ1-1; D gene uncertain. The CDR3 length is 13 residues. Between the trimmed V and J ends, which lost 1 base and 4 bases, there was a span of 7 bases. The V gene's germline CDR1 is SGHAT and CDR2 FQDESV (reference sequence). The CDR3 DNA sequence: TGTGCCAGCAGCTTAGAAGGGTCCACTGAAGCTTTCTTT. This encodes CASSLEGSTEAFF.

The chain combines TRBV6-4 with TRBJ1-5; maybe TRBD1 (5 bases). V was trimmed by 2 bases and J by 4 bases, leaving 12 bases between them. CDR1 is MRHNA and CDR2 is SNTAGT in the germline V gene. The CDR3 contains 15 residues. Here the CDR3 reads CASSDQGLGNQPQHF. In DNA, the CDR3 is TGTGCCAGCAGTGACCAGGGCCTGGGAAATCAGCCCCAGCATTTT.

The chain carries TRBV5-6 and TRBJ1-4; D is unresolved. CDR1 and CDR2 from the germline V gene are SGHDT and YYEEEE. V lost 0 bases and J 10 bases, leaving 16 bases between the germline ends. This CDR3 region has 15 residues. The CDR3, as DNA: TGTGCCAGCAGCTTGGAGGCGGCAGGCATGGGAAAACTGTTTTTT. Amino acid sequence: CASSLEAAGMGKLFF.

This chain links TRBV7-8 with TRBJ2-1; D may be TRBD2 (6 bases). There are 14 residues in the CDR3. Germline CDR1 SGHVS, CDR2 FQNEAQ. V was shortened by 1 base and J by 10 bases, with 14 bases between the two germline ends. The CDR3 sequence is CASSLVGGSGEQFF. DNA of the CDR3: TGTGCCAGCAGCTTAGTGGGGGGATCGGGAGAGCAGTTCTTC.

The CDR3 sequence: CASSLTGRDTEAFF. The DNA of the CDR3 is TGCGCCAGCAGCTTGACAGGGCGGGACACTGAAGCTTTCTTT. J is TRBJ1-1 and V is TRBV5-1, with D possibly TRBD1 on 6 matching bases. V gave up 1 base and J gave up 3 bases, with 10 bases separating them. The CDR3 contains 14 residues. CDR1 is SGHRS and CDR2 is YFSETQ in the germline V gene.

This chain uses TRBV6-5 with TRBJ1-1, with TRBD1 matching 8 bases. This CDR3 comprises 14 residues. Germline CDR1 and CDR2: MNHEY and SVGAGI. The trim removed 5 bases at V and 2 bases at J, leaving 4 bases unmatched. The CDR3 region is CASSRTGINTEAFF. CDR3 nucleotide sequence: TGTGCCAGCAGTAGGACAGGGATCAACACTGAAGCTTTCTTT.

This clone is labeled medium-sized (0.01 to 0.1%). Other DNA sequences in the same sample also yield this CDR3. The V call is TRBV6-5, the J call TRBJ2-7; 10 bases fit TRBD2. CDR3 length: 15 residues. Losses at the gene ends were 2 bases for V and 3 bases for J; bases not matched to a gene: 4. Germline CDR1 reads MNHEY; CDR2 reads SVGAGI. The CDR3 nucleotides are TGTGCCAGCAGTTACGAGTCTAGCGGGAGCTACGAGCAGTACTTC. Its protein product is CASSYESSGSYEQYF.